One and the same sample provided the 10 T cell receptor beta chains below, sequenced in a study of cytomegalovirus exposure and HLA in healthy donors. 60 Vbeta and 13 Jbeta primers were used in PCR. The repertoire was sequenced with immunoSEQ multiplex PCR; TCRdb's copy has only in-frame clones and lacks some. The table has 150,000 or so clones, over 60% seen once. Sequencing was carried out using PBMCs. Receptor source: a woman in her 40s in good health and CMV-seronegative.

The chain has TRBV5-4 and TRBJ1-2; no definite D call. In germline, CDR1 is SGHNT, CDR2 YYREEE (reference sequence). V gave up 0 bases and J gave up 9 bases, with 6 bases separating them. The CDR3 totals 11 residues. CDR3: CASSLERRYTF. The CDR3 DNA is TGTGCCAGCAGCTTGGAGCGACGCTACACCTTC.

The chain links TRBV5-1 to TRBJ2-2; 7 bases are a match to TRBD1. CDR3 size: 17 residues. CDR1 and CDR2 (germline): SGHRS, YFSETQ. The V gene end was trimmed by 2 bases and the J gene end by 1 base; junction bases not matched to a gene: 8. This CDR3 is CASSFEPGQRNTGELFF. Here the CDR3 DNA reads TGCGCCAGCAGCTTCGAACCGGGACAGAGGAACACCGGGGAGCTGTTTTTT. Full variable domain (outside the CDR3, taken from reference TRBV5-1 and TRBJ2-2): KAGVTQTPRYLIKTRGQQVTLSCSPISGHRSVSWYQQTPGQGLQFLFEYFSETQRNKGNFPGRFSGRQFSNSRSEMNVSTLELGDSALYLCASSFEPGQRNTGELFFGEGSRLTVL.

The chain couples TRBV9 to TRBJ1-6; 7 bases fit TRBD1. This CDR3 is 14 amino acids long. The germline CDR1 and CDR2 sequences are SGDLS and YYNGEE. V trimming: 2 bases; J trimming: 7 bases; junction bases outside the gene matches: 3. CDR3 protein: CASSVQGVNSPLHF. CDR3 nucleotides: TGTGCCAGCAGCGTCCAGGGGGTGAATTCACCCCTCCACTTT.

CDR3 nucleotide sequence: TGCGCCAGCAGCCAAGTTCAGGGATCGAACACCGGGGAGCTGTTTTTT. It translates to CASSQVQGSNTGELFF. The V call is TRBV4-1, the J call TRBJ2-2; D might be TRBD1 (5 bases). Per germline, CDR1 MGHRA and CDR2 YSYEKL. The CDR3 totals 16 residues. Trimming pared 1 base from V and 0 bases from J, leaving 9 bases between.

The chain employs TRBV10-3 and TRBJ2-1; 7 nucleotides match TRBD1. After removal of 5 bases from V and 5 bases from J, the junction contained 3 bases not matched to a gene. This CDR3 region has 13 residues. Germline V gene data show CDR1 as ENHRY and CDR2 as SYGVKD. The DNA for the CDR3 is TGTGCCATCAGTCCGGGACAGAACAATGAGCAGTTCTTC. This gives the protein CAISPGQNNEQFF.

The V and J genes are TRBV5-1 and TRBJ1-3; TRBD1 might be the D (5 bases). Trimming pared 0 bases from V and 7 bases from J, leaving 14 bases between. The CDR3 length is 15 residues. CDR1 is SGHRS and CDR2 is YFSETQ in the germline V gene. The DNA for the CDR3 is TGCGCCAGCAGCTTGGGCGCAGGGTATTCGAACACCATATATTTT. Translating it yields CASSLGAGYSNTIYF.

As regards this clone: Within the sample, other DNA sequences also encode this same CDR3. V and J are TRBV5-1 and TRBJ2-5, with TRBD2 identical over 15 bases. CDR3 length equals 16 residues. Germline values: CDR1 SGHRS, CDR2 YFSETQ. With 3 bases clipped from V and 1 base from J, the junction kept 1 base outside the gene matches. The CDR3 loop is CASSSGLAGGQETQYF. The DNA for the CDR3 is TGCGCCAGCAGCTCGGGACTAGCGGGGGGCCAAGAGACCCAGTACTTC.

This clone was seen a handful of times. The genes are TRBV7-3 and TRBJ2-5; 11 bases align to TRBD2. V dropped 5 bases and J dropped 1; count of bases not matched to a gene: 3. Germline V gene lookup returns CDR1 SGHTA and CDR2 FQGTGA. This CDR3 has 15 residues. CDR3: CASSASGGRQETQYF. CDR3 DNA sequence: TGTGCCAGCAGCGCTAGCGGGGGGCGCCAAGAGACCCAGTACTTC. Full variable domain (rest looked up from reference TRBV7-3 and TRBJ2-5): GAGVSQTPSNKVTEKGKYVELRCDPISGHTALYWYRQSLGQGPEFLIYFQGTGAADDSGLPNDRFFAVRPEGSVSTLKIQRTERGDSAVYLCASSASGGRQETQYFGPGTRLLVL.

The chain combines TRBV2 with TRBJ1-4, with D possibly TRBD1 on 6 matching bases. The length of the CDR3 is 15 residues. Deletions cut 7 bases from V and 1 base from J, with 13 bases between. Per germline, CDR1 SNHLY and CDR2 FYNNEI. The CDR3 protein is CASTPQGLTNEKLFF. In nucleotides, the CDR3 is TGTGCCAGCACCCCCCAGGGGTTAACTAATGAAAAACTGTTTTTT. Full variable domain (remainder filled in from reference TRBV2 and TRBJ1-4): EPEVTQTPSHQVTQMGQEVILRCVPISNHLYFYWYRQILGQKVEFLVSFYNNEISEKSEIFDDQFSVERPDGSNFTLKIRSTKLEDSAMYFCASTPQGLTNEKLFFGSGTQLSVL.

This chain uses TRBV2 with TRBJ2-1; 7 bases agree with TRBD1. Germline CDR1 is SNHLY and CDR2 is FYNNEI. The CDR3 has 14 amino acids. Germline trimming cut 5 bases from V and 14 bases from J; bases unmatched to any gene: 15. The CDR3, as DNA: TGTGCCAGCAGTTCTAATATACAGGGGACGAAGAAGTTCTTC. It codes for CASSSNIQGTKKFF. Supplemented by reference TRBV2 and TRBJ2-1, the full variable domain reads EPEVTQTPSHQVTQMGQEVILRCVPISNHLYFYWYRQILGQKVEFLVSFYNNEISEKSEIFDDQFSVERPDGSNFTLKIRSTKLEDSAMYFCASSSNIQGTKKFFGPGTRLTVL.